The sequence of this T cell receptor (beta chain) was determined in a study of T cells in Graves' hyperthyroidism and ophthalmopathy. Of note for this clonotype: As yet, its antigen is unknown.

TCR beta CDR3 regions were amplified from RNA. HTBI primers were the set used in a first-round RT-PCR of the TCR CDR3. TCRdb ran MiXCR on the multiplex PCR reads and lists one entry per CDR3 protein. The sample holds 800,000 or so distinct CDR3 sequences, 38% seen once. Per germline, CDR1 SGHAT and CDR2 FQNNGV. The ends were cut back, 5 bases at V and 3 bases at J, with 14 bases in the middle. The CDR3 sequence is 16 residues long. General study points: Model predictions of ophthalmopathy came a median approximately seven months before onset.

The sample consisted of blood. The clonotype comes from a man in his late teens or twenties with Graves' hyperthyroidism. The chain carries TRBV11-2 and TRBJ2-6; tentative D call: TRBD1 (6 bases). DNA of the CDR3: TGTGCCAGCAGCGCCTACCAGGGGTTTGGGGCCAACGTCCTGACTTTC. Protein sequence: CASSAYQGFGANVLTF.